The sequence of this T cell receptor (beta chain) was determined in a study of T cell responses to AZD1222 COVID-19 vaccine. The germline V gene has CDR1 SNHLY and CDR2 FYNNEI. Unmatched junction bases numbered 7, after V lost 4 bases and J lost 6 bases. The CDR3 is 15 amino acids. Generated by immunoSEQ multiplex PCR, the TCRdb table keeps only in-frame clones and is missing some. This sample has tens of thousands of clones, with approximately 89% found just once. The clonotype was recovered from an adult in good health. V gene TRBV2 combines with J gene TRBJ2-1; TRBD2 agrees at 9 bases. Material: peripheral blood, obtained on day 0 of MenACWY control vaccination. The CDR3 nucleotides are TGTGCCAGCAGTGGGCAAGCGGGGGGAAGCAATGAGCAGTTCTTC. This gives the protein CASSGQAGGSNEQFF.